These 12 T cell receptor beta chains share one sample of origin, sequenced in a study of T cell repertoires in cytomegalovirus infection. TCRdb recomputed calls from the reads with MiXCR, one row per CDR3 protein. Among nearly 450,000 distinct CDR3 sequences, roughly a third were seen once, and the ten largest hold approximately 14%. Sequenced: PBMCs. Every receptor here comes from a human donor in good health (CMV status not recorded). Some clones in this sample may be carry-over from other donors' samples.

CDR3 coding DNA: TGTGCCAGCAGCTTAGCGCTCGGGGGAGCGCGGCAAGAGACCCAGTACTTC. Translation: CASSLALGGARQETQYF. The J gene is TRBJ2-5, the V gene TRBV7-6; TRBD2 is a possible D gene (6 bases). The CDR3 extends over 17 amino acids. V was cut by 0 bases and J by 2 bases, with 16 bases left in between. Per germline, CDR1 SGHVS and CDR2 FNYEAQ.

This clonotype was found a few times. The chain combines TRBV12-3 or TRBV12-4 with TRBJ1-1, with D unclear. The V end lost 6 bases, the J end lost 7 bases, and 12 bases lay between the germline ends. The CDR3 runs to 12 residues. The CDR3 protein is CASSLFEGEAFF. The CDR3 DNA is TGTGCCAGCAGCCTATTCGAAGGTGAAGCTTTCTTT.

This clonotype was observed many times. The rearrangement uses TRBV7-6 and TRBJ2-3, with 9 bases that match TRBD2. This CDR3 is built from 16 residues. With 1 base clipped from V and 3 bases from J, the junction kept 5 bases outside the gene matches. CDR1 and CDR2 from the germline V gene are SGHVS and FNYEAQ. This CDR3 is CASSLGAAGGTDTQYF. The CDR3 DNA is TGTGCCAGCAGCTTAGGGGCAGCGGGGGGAACAGATACGCAGTATTTT.

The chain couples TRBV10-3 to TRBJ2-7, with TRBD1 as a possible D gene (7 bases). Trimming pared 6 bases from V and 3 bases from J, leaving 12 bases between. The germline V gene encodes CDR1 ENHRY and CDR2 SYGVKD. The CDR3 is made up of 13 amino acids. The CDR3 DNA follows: TGTGCCATCAGGGAGGGACAGAACTACGAGCAGTACTTC. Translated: CAIREGQNYEQYF.

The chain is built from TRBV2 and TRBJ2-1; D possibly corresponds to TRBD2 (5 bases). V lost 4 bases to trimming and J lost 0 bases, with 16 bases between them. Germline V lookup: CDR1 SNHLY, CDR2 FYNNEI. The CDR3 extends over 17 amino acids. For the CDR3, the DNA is TGTGCCAGCAGTGGATCCCCCGGGGATAGCTCCTACAATGAGCAGTTCTTC. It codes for CASSGSPGDSSYNEQFF.

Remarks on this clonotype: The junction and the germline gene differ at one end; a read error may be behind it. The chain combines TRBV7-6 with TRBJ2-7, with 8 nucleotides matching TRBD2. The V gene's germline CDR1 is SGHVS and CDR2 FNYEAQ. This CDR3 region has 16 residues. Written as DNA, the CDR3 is TGTGCCTGCAGCTTAAAGCGGGGGTCCGCCTGCTACGAGCAGTACTTC. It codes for CACSLKRGSACYEQYF.

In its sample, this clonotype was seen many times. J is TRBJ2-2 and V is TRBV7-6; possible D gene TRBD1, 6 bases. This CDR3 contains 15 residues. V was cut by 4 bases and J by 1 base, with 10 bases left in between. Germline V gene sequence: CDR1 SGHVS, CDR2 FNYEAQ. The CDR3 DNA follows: TGTGCCAGCAGCTGGAGAGGGGGGAACACCGGGGAGCTGTTTTTT. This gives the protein CASSWRGGNTGELFF.

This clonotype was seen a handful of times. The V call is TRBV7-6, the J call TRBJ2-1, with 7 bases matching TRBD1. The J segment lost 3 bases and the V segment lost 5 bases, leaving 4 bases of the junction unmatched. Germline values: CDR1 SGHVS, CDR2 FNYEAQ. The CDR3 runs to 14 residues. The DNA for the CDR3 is TGTGCCAGCAGCGCCCGGGACAGCTACAATGAGCAGTTCTTC. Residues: CASSARDSYNEQFF.

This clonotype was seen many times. The CDR3 DNA sequence: TGTGCCAGCAGCTCAACAGGTCCGAATGAGCAGTTCTTC. Amino acids: CASSSTGPNEQFF. The J gene is TRBJ2-1, the V gene TRBV7-3, with TRBD1 as a possible D gene (5 bases). The V gene lost 4 bases and the J gene lost 7 bases, with 11 bases spanning the gap. Germline values: CDR1 SGHTA, CDR2 FQGTGA. This CDR3 spans 13 amino acids.

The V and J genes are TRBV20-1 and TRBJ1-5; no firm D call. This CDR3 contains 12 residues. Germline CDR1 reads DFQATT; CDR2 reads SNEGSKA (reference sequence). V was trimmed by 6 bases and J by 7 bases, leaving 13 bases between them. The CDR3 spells CSAQVSKQPQHF. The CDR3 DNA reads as TGCAGTGCCCAGGTGTCGAAACAGCCCCAGCATTTT.

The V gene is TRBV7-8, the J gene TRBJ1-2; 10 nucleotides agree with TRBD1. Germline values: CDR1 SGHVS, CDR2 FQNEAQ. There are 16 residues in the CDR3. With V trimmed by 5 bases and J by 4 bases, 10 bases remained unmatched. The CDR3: CASSISIRDRGYGYTF. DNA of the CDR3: TGTGCCAGCAGCATTTCCATCCGGGACAGGGGCTATGGCTACACCTTC.

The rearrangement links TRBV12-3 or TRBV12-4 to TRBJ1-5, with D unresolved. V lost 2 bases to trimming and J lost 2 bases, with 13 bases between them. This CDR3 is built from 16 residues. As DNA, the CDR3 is TGTGCCAGCAGTTTATTACCTCAATCGGGCAATCAGCCCCAGCATTTT. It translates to CASSLLPQSGNQPQHF.